Each of the 5 T cell receptor beta chains below was sequenced from the same sample in a study of regulatory and conventional T cells in RAG deficiency. Profiled with immunoSEQ multiplex PCR; TCRdb holds only in-frame clones, not every one. The data show over 10,000 clones, approximately 95% seen once. Regulatory T cells were sorted from blood as CD4+ CD25-high CD127-low cells. These data also featured in a second study, about regulatory T cells. This second study says: The primer mix had 52 TRBV and 13 TRBJ primers.

The source material was CD127- CD25+ CD4+ Tregs sorted from blood. These receptor sequences come from a human donor in good health.

J is TRBJ2-2 and V is TRBV9, with D possibly being TRBD1 (6 bases). The CDR3 is 16 amino acids. Trimming took off 0 bases at V and 3 bases at J, with 12 bases between the two ends. Germline V lookup: CDR1 SGDLS, CDR2 YYNGEE. The CDR3 DNA reads TGTGCCAGCAGCGTAGTGTCCAGGGGCGACACCGGGGAGCTGTTTTTT. Translating gives CASSVVSRGDTGELFF.

The chain recombines TRBV2 with TRBJ2-7, with TRBD2 as a possible D gene (5 bases). This CDR3 contains 17 residues. V was pared by 5 bases and J by 2 bases, with 22 bases between. Germline lookup yields CDR1 SNHLY and CDR2 FYNNEI. CDR3 coding DNA: TGTGCCAGCAGTCGAGGGTTCACAGTCCTTGGAGCCTACGAGCAGTACTTC. Protein product: CASSRGFTVLGAYEQYF.

The CDR3 loop reads CASSAPGPSGELFF. CDR3 sequence (DNA): TGTGCCAGCTCAGCCCCAGGGCCCTCCGGGGAGCTGTTTTTT. The chain employs TRBV18 and TRBJ2-2; the D gene is possibly TRBD1 (5 bases). The V end lost 5 bases, the J end lost 6 bases, and 13 bases lay between the germline ends. CDR3 size: 14 residues. Per the germline V gene, CDR1 is KGHSH and CDR2 is LQKENI. The variable domain in full, completed from reference TRBV18 and TRBJ2-2, reads NAGVMQNPRHLVRRRGQEARLRCSPMKGHSHVYWYRQLPEEGLKFMVYLQKENIIDESGMPKERFSAEFPKEGPSILRIQQVVRGDSAAYFCASSAPGPSGELFFGEGSRLTVL.

The V call is TRBV7-3, the J call TRBJ2-2; TRBD2 agrees at 9 bases. V was pared by 1 base and J by 0 bases, with 6 bases of the junction left unmatched. The CDR3 totals 18 residues. In germline, CDR1 is SGHTA, CDR2 FQGTGA. In nucleotides, the CDR3 is TGTGCCAGCAGCTTAAATTCCCTAGCGGGGTCGAACACCGGGGAGCTGTTTTTT. Its protein is CASSLNSLAGSNTGELFF.

The genes are TRBV28 and TRBJ1-2; 8 bases line up with TRBD1. The CDR3 runs 14 residues. Per germline, CDR1 MDHEN and CDR2 SYDVKM. Losses at the gene ends were 7 bases for V and 6 bases for J; bases not matched to a gene: 10. The DNA of the CDR3 is TGTGCCAGCACCATGATCTCAGGGGGCCATGGCTACACCTTC. This translates into CASTMISGGHGYTF.